A single sample is the source of the 19 T cell receptor beta chains below, sequenced in a study of beta chain features in type 1 diabetes. For these TCRs, the target antigens are not known. Study-wide results and caveats: Patients with Type 1 diabetes showed moderately but significantly shorter TCRB CDR3s in all four CD4+ subsets.

The investigators reverse transcribed all of the isolated RNA, so they sequenced expressed TCRB transcripts. Clones were read by immunoSEQ multiplex PCR, and TCRdb kept only the in-frame ones, dropping some. The sample lists 600,000 or so clones; around an eighth were seen once. The sample taken for sequencing was naive CD4+ T cells from blood. Receptor source: a man aged 18 to 29 with type 1 diabetes.

The sample holds many counts of this clone. This rearrangement joins TRBV7-2 to TRBJ2-6, with unresolved D. V was pared by 6 bases and J by 0 bases, with 9 bases between. CDR1 is SGHTA, CDR2 FQGNSA, per germline. This CDR3 contains 15 residues. The CDR3 DNA follows: TGTGCCAGCAGTACTGCGACCTCTGGGGCCAACGTCCTGACTTTC. Amino acid sequence: CASSTATSGANVLTF.

In this sample, this clone turned up a few times. This chain connects TRBV2 to TRBJ1-2; the match to TRBD1 covers 9 bases. V was clipped by 5 bases and J by 9 bases; unmatched bases: 7. Germline V gene lookup returns CDR1 SNHLY and CDR2 FYNNEI. The CDR3 has 13 amino acids. The CDR3 DNA follows: TGTGCCAGCAGTACAGGGGGCTCGGGTCGCTACACCTTC. Translation: CASSTGGSGRYTF.

V and J are TRBV27 and TRBJ1-6; no definite D call. The CDR3 sequence is 12 residues long. V was cut by 6 bases and J by 8 bases, with 8 bases left in between. Germline V lookup: CDR1 MNHEY, CDR2 SMNVEV (reference sequence). Here the CDR3 DNA reads TGTGCCAGCAGGGGATACGATTCACCCCTCCACTTT. Translated, it gives CASRGYDSPLHF.

Only a few counts were recorded for this clone. This sequence joins TRBV7-9 and TRBJ1-3; 9 bases match TRBD1. The J segment lost 0 bases and the V segment lost 4 bases, leaving 7 bases of the junction unmatched. Germline-derived CDR1 and CDR2 are SEHNR and FQNEAQ (reference sequence). The CDR3 contains 17 residues. The CDR3 here is CASSSAQGANSGNTIYF. Written as DNA, the CDR3 is TGTGCCAGCAGCTCGGCACAGGGGGCTAACTCTGGAAACACCATATATTTT.

This clone was recorded a few times. The chain combines TRBV30 with TRBJ1-1; D is possibly TRBD1 (6 bases). V lost 0 bases and J 7 bases, leaving 12 bases between the germline ends. CDR3 length: 13 amino acids. Germline lookup yields CDR1 GTSNPN and CDR2 SVGIG (reference sequence). CDR3 in amino acids: CAWSVQGWDEAFF. The DNA for the CDR3 is TGTGCCTGGAGTGTGCAGGGGTGGGATGAAGCTTTCTTT.

The chain joins TRBV7-2 to TRBJ2-5; D is ambiguous. Germline CDR1 and CDR2: SGHTA and FQGNSA. CDR3 length: 13 residues. Trimming removed 1 base at V and 7 bases at J, with 10 bases between. This chain's CDR3 is CASSLDHTWTQYF. For the CDR3, the DNA is TGTGCCAGCAGCTTAGACCACACCTGGACCCAGTACTTC.

The sample holds a few counts of this clone. The V and J genes are TRBV7-2 and TRBJ1-5; no clear D. Between the trimmed V and J ends, which lost 0 bases and 9 bases, there was a span of 9 bases. Germline CDR1 and CDR2: SGHTA and FQGNSA. The CDR3 has 13 amino acids. CDR3 in DNA: TGTGCCAGCAGCTTAGCGTCTCGGGGGCCCCAGCATTTT. Encoded protein: CASSLASRGPQHF.

This clone has just a few counts. This chain joins TRBV7-2 and TRBJ2-5, with 11 bases matching TRBD2. V lost 1 base, J lost 5 bases, and 6 bases stayed unmatched. The CDR3 consists of 16 residues. Germline CDR1 is SGHTA and CDR2 is FQGNSA. Written as DNA, the CDR3 is TGTGCCAGCAGCTTAGGCACTAGCGGGAGTGTGGAGACCCAGTACTTC. Its protein product is CASSLGTSGSVETQYF.

This chain's CDR3 is CASSSSSGGYNEQFF. CDR3 coding DNA: TGTGCCAGCAGCAGCTCTAGCGGGGGGTACAATGAGCAGTTCTTC. The chain recombines TRBV9 with TRBJ2-1; 11 positions match TRBD2. Germline V gene sequence: CDR1 SGDLS, CDR2 YYNGEE. V lost 4 bases to trimming and J lost 4 bases; unmatched junction nucleotides: 4. The CDR3 spans 15 residues. Supplemented by reference TRBV9 and TRBJ2-1, the full variable domain reads DSGVTQTPKHLITATGQRVTLRCSPRSGDLSVYWYQQSLDQGLQFLIQYYNGEERAKGNILERFSAQQFPDLHSELNLSSLELGDSALYFCASSSSSGGYNEQFFGPGTRLTVL.

V gene TRBV6-5 combines with J gene TRBJ2-7, with unresolved D. This CDR3 region has 11 residues. From germline, CDR1 is MNHEY and CDR2 SVGAGI. V gave up 6 bases and J gave up 1 base, with 4 bases separating them. As DNA, the CDR3 is TGTGCCAGCAGGCGTTCCTACGAGCAGTACTTC. This encodes CASRRSYEQYF.

The sample holds a few counts of this clone. The rearrangement links TRBV7-9 to TRBJ2-7; possible D gene TRBD1, 6 bases. This CDR3 spans 15 amino acids. Trimming stripped 1 base from V and 3 bases from J, with 13 bases between. Per the germline V gene, CDR1 is SEHNR and CDR2 is FQNEAQ (reference sequence). The CDR3 DNA sequence: TGTGCCAGCAGCTTAGTAGGGCAGGGGCGCTACGAGCAGTACTTC. It specifies CASSLVGQGRYEQYF.

This clone was counted a few times. The chain joins TRBV19 to TRBJ1-2, with 9 positions matching TRBD1. The CDR3 covers 13 residues. The trim removed 4 bases at V and 4 bases at J, leaving 1 base unmatched. Germline V lookup: CDR1 LNHDA, CDR2 SQIVND (reference sequence). For the CDR3, the DNA is TGTGCCAGTAGTACGGGACAGGGCTATGGCTACACCTTC. This gives the protein CASSTGQGYGYTF. Full variable domain (rest looked up from reference TRBV19 and TRBJ1-2): DGGITQSPKYLFRKEGQNVTLSCEQNLNHDAMYWYRQDPGQGLRLIYYSQIVNDFQKGDIAEGYSVSREKKESFPLTVTSAQKNPTAFYLCASSTGQGYGYTFGSGTRLTVV.

This clone showed up just a few times. The rearrangement joins TRBV7-9 to TRBJ2-3; maybe TRBD1 (6 bases). The length of the CDR3 is 16 residues. The germline V gene has CDR1 SEHNR and CDR2 FQNEAQ (reference sequence). V was shortened by 4 bases and J by 4 bases, with 18 bases between the two germline ends. The DNA of the CDR3 is TGTGCCAGCAGCTCCAGGGGAATCGGTGGGCCAGATACGCAGTATTTT. It specifies CASSSRGIGGPDTQYF.

The chain couples TRBV21-1 to TRBJ2-1; the D call in the table, TRBD2, was not verified against the DNA. TRBV21-1 is an annotated pseudogene. This CDR3 spans 17 amino acids. This CDR3 reads CASSKDPRAGGPNEQFF. The CDR3 DNA follows: TGTGCCAGCAGCAAAGACCCTCGAGCGGGGGGGCCGAATGAGCAGTTCTTC.

V gene TRBV29-1 combines with J gene TRBJ1-4, with D maybe TRBD1 (6 bases). The germline V gene has CDR1 SQVTM and CDR2 ANQGSEA. Trimming removed 4 bases from V and 8 bases from J, with 14 bases in between. The CDR3 length is 13 residues. As DNA, the CDR3 is TGCAGCGTTGCTACAGGGATTCTGGAAAAACTGTTTTTT. As protein: CSVATGILEKLFF.

This chain links TRBV29-1 with TRBJ2-3, with 13 bases matching TRBD2. The germline V gene has CDR1 SQVTM and CDR2 ANQGSEA. The junction had 5 bases not matched to a gene; V was cut back by 4 bases and J by 4 bases. This CDR3 comprises 15 residues. CDR3 in amino acids: CSVALGLAGPDTQYF. DNA for the CDR3: TGCAGCGTTGCTTTGGGACTAGCGGGACCAGATACGCAGTATTTT.

A few counts support this clone. The chain links TRBV6-5 to TRBJ1-4, with TRBD1 as a possible D gene (5 bases). CDR3 length equals 14 residues. Germline CDR1 and CDR2: MNHEY and SVGAGI. The ends were cut back, 6 bases at V and 8 bases at J, with 16 bases in the middle. The CDR3, as DNA: TGTGCCAGCAGCCTCCAGGGCCCAGTCGAAAAACTGTTTTTT. It is translated as CASSLQGPVEKLFF.

This clone was counted a few times. The chain couples TRBV7-2 to TRBJ2-7; 10 nucleotides align to TRBD1. J gave up 7 bases and V 1 base, and 4 bases lay outside the gene matches. In germline, CDR1 is SGHTA, CDR2 FQGNSA. The CDR3 extends over 14 amino acids. The CDR3 loop reads CASSLGQGASEQYF. The CDR3 bases are TGTGCCAGCAGCTTAGGACAGGGGGCGAGTGAGCAGTACTTC.

This clone came up a few times. This chain joins TRBV25-1 and TRBJ2-5; D tentatively reads TRBD1 or TRBD2 (5 bases each). Germline V lookup: CDR1 MGHDK, CDR2 SYGVNS. The CDR3 contains 13 residues. Trimming cost V 6 bases and J 7 bases, with 15 bases left between them. This CDR3 is CASRGTGLGTQYF. The CDR3 DNA is TGTGCCAGCAGGGGCACGGGGCTCGGGACCCAGTACTTC.